The 26 T cell receptor beta chains below all came from one sample that was sequenced in a study of control samples from healthy donors and cancer patients. Here immunoSEQ multiplex PCR was the method, and the copy in TCRdb shows in-frame clones only, minus some. The table has 260,000 or so clones, around 79% seen once. Input material: PBMCs. Receptor source: a woman aged 55-70 years with lung cancer.

The J gene is TRBJ1-5, the V gene TRBV6-6; D unresolved. CDR3 length: 12 amino acids. Trimming took off 6 bases at V and 2 bases at J, with 5 bases between the two ends. From germline, CDR1 is MNHNY and CDR2 SVGAGI (reference sequence). Written as DNA, the CDR3 is TGTGCCAGCAGCGGGGGCAATCAGCCCCAGCATTTT. Its protein is CASSGGNQPQHF.

The V and J genes are TRBV30 and TRBJ2-1; 8 bases match TRBD2. Germline loops: CDR1 GTSNPN, CDR2 SVGIG (reference sequence). With V trimmed by 0 bases and J by 3 bases, 1 base remained unmatched. The CDR3 is 14 residues long. CDR3 nucleotide sequence: TGTGCCTGGAGTGTAGGGACTAGCTACAATGAGCAGTTCTTC. Translating gives CAWSVGTSYNEQFF. The entire variable domain, with the rest obtained from reference TRBV30 and TRBJ2-1, is as follows: SQTIHQWPATLVQPVGSPLSLECTVEGTSNPNLYWYRQAAGRGLQLLFYSVGIGQISSEVPQNLSASRPQDRQFILSSKKLLLSDSGFYLCAWSVGTSYNEQFFGPGTRLTVL.

The CDR3 sequence is CASSRQVATTGELFF. The CDR3 nucleotides read TGTGCCAGCAGTCGGCAGGTGGCAACCACCGGGGAGCTGTTTTTT. The gene calls are TRBV6-5 and TRBJ2-2; D gene uncertain. Germline CDR1 is MNHEY and CDR2 is SVGAGI. The V gene lost 5 bases and the J gene lost 4 bases, with 14 bases spanning the gap. This CDR3 region has 15 residues.

The rearrangement links TRBV6-1 to TRBJ1-1; D remains ambiguous. CDR3 length: 14 amino acids. Trimming removed 1 base at V and 2 bases at J, with 8 bases between. CDR1 and CDR2 (germline): MNHNS, SASEGT. CDR3 coding DNA: TGTGCCAGCAGTGAAGGAACCCTCAACACTGAAGCTTTCTTT. Translating it yields CASSEGTLNTEAFF.

This chain joins TRBV13 and TRBJ2-3; D call uncertain. The germline gives CDR1 PRHDT, CDR2 FYEKMQ (reference sequence). The CDR3 loop spans 14 amino acids. V dropped 5 bases and J dropped 2 bases, with 11 bases sitting between them. CDR3 loop: CASSPQATTDTQYF. The CDR3 DNA sequence: TGTGCCAGCAGCCCCCAGGCGACCACAGATACGCAGTATTTT.

The chain combines TRBV3-1 (or the pseudogene TRBV3-2) with TRBJ2-2, with D tentatively TRBD2 (6 bases). V shed 1 base and J shed 2 bases, with 8 bases lying between them. The CDR3 covers 15 residues. Germline lookup yields CDR1 LGHDT and CDR2 YNNKEL (reference sequence). The CDR3 loop is CASSQAGDNTGELFF. The CDR3 nucleotides are TGTGCCAGCAGCCAAGCGGGGGACAACACCGGGGAGCTGTTTTTT.

The CDR3 reads CAISLQGKSYEQYF. For the CDR3, the DNA is TGTGCCATCAGTTTACAGGGAAAGTCCTACGAGCAGTACTTC. The V and J genes are TRBV10-3 and TRBJ2-7; D may be TRBD1 (6 bases). CDR1 and CDR2 from the germline V gene are ENHRY and SYGVKD. Trimming took off 5 bases at V and 1 base at J, with 12 bases between the two ends. This CDR3 has 14 residues.

The chain is built from TRBV7-8 and TRBJ1-3; tentatively, D is TRBD1 (5 bases). V dropped 5 bases and J dropped 8 bases, with 10 bases sitting between them. Germline V lookup: CDR1 SGHVS, CDR2 FQNEAQ. CDR3 length: 12 residues. CDR3 DNA: TGTGCCAGCAGCGTTCAAGGGGACACCATATATTTT. The encoded protein is CASSVQGDTIYF.

The rearrangement uses TRBV5-1 and TRBJ1-1, with D perhaps matching TRBD1 (5 bases). The germline V gene encodes CDR1 SGHRS and CDR2 YFSETQ. Trimming pared 2 bases from V and 3 bases from J, leaving 11 bases between. The length of the CDR3 is 14 residues. The DNA of the CDR3 is TGCGCCAGCAGCTTTCTAGGGGCGGACACTGAAGCTTTCTTT. This gives the protein CASSFLGADTEAFF.

J is TRBJ2-7 and V is TRBV2, with TRBD2 matching 10 bases. CDR1 is SNHLY, CDR2 FYNNEI, per germline. This CDR3 region has 15 residues. The V and J ends lost 6 bases and 2 bases, in that order; junction bases with no gene match: 7. CDR3 region: CASSADGLAAYEQYF. The DNA of the CDR3 is TGTGCCAGCAGCGCAGACGGACTAGCGGCCTACGAGCAGTACTTC.

The V and J genes are TRBV5-4 and TRBJ1-1; no firm D call. Germline V CDR1 and CDR2: SGHNT, YYREEE (reference sequence). This CDR3 spans 14 amino acids. V gave up 4 bases and J gave up 6 bases, with 16 bases separating them. The CDR3 sequence: CASSVVSGSAEAFF. CDR3 in DNA: TGTGCCAGCAGCGTGGTCAGTGGCAGCGCTGAAGCTTTCTTT.

The chain joins TRBV10-3 to TRBJ2-2, with unresolved D. The V end lost 5 bases, the J end lost 2 bases, and 3 bases lay between the germline ends. CDR1 and CDR2 from the germline V gene are ENHRY and SYGVKD. This CDR3 is 12 amino acids long. The CDR3 loop is CAISPNTGELFF. The CDR3 bases are TGTGCCATCAGTCCCAACACCGGGGAGCTGTTTTTT.

The J gene is TRBJ1-6, the V gene TRBV3-1 (or the pseudogene TRBV3-2); the D gene is possibly TRBD1 (6 bases). This CDR3 is built from 15 residues. Germline V CDR1 and CDR2: LGHDT, YNNKEL (reference sequence). Trimming cost V 4 bases and J 7 bases, with 14 bases left between them. In DNA form, the CDR3 reads TGTGCCAGCAGCCGCCAAGGGCAGGGGAATTCACCCCTCCACTTT. It specifies CASSRQGQGNSPLHF.

The CDR3 nucleotides are TGTGCCAGCAGTTATCCTCAGCCCCAGCATTTT. Its protein product is CASSYPQPQHF. The chain combines TRBV28 with TRBJ1-5; no reliable D call. Germline CDR1 MDHEN, CDR2 SYDVKM. V lost 4 bases to trimming and J lost 6 bases, with 4 bases between them. CDR3 length: 11 amino acids.

This sequence joins TRBV7-8 and TRBJ2-5; D is unresolved. Looked up from germline, CDR1 is SGHVS and CDR2 is FQNEAQ. The CDR3 is 12 amino acids. The V and J ends lost 1 base and 4 bases respectively, with 4 bases between them. CDR3 nucleotide sequence: TGTGCCAGCAGCTTAGTTTTAGAGACCCAGTACTTC. This gives the protein CASSLVLETQYF.

This chain connects TRBV5-5 to TRBJ1-4, with 7 bases identical to TRBD1. Unmatched junction bases numbered 3, after V lost 2 bases and J lost 8 bases. Looked up from germline, CDR1 is SGHKS and CDR2 is YYEKEE (reference sequence). This CDR3 contains 13 residues. The CDR3 coding sequence is TGTGCCAGCAGCTTCACAGGGGACGAAAAACTGTTTTTT. Encoded protein: CASSFTGDEKLFF.

This clone was recorded only once. The chain uses TRBV18 and TRBJ1-3; D unresolved. Germline CDR1 and CDR2: KGHSH and LQKENI. This CDR3 is 16 amino acids long. The germline V and J ends were trimmed by 4 bases and 0 bases, with 13 bases remaining between them. CDR3 amino acids: CASSLAAGHSGNTIYF. The CDR3 DNA follows: TGTGCCAGCTCACTAGCGGCAGGCCACTCTGGAAACACCATATATTTT.

The table lists this clone with a few counts. This chain uses TRBV5-5 with TRBJ1-4; D uncertain. With 0 bases removed from V and 4 bases from J, the gap between germline ends came to 13 bases. The CDR3 is 16 residues long. Germline V gene lookup returns CDR1 SGHKS and CDR2 YYEKEE (reference sequence). As DNA, the CDR3 is TGTGCCAGCAGCTTGGCCGTGTCCTCGGGTAATGAAAAACTGTTTTTT. This codes for CASSLAVSSGNEKLFF.

V is TRBV7-9 and J is TRBJ1-5; tentatively, D is TRBD1 (6 bases). This CDR3 has 17 amino acids. Germline CDR1 and CDR2: SEHNR and FQNEAQ (reference sequence). The V end was cut by 3 bases, the J end by 6 bases, with 21 bases between. CDR3: CASSFRRRQDDGQPQHF. DNA for the CDR3: TGTGCCAGCAGCTTTCGACGTAGACAGGACGATGGTCAGCCCCAGCATTTT.

This clone has a handful of counts. CDR3: CASSARDRGYADTQYF. CDR3 sequence (DNA): TGTGCCAGCAGTGCCCGGGACAGGGGGTATGCAGATACGCAGTATTTT. The V and J genes are TRBV2 and TRBJ2-3; the match to TRBD1 covers 11 bases. The CDR3 is made up of 16 amino acids. Per germline, CDR1 SNHLY and CDR2 FYNNEI. J was trimmed by 4 bases and V by 4 bases; bases with no gene match: 7.

Only one count was recorded for this clone. The gene calls are TRBV5-5 and TRBJ2-3; 8 bases are shared with TRBD1. J gave up 5 bases and V 3 bases, and 8 bases lay outside the gene matches. The germline gives CDR1 SGHKS, CDR2 YYEKEE (reference sequence). The CDR3 extends over 15 amino acids. This chain's CDR3 is CASSWGRTGGDTQYF. The CDR3 coding sequence is TGTGCCAGCAGCTGGGGTCGAACAGGGGGAGATACGCAGTATTTT.

J is TRBJ1-3 and V is TRBV5-6; D unclear. CDR1 is SGHDT and CDR2 is YYEEEE in the germline V gene. V dropped 6 bases and J dropped 0 bases, with 10 bases sitting between them. The CDR3 has 14 amino acids. CDR3 coding DNA: TGTGCCAGCACCTCCAACCCCTCTGGAAACACCATATATTTT. Translation: CASTSNPSGNTIYF.

This chain links TRBV29-1 with TRBJ1-1; D not resolved. The germline V gene has CDR1 SQVTM and CDR2 ANQGSEA. V dropped 4 bases and J dropped 0 bases, with 12 bases sitting between them. This CDR3 comprises 14 residues. The CDR3 coding sequence is TGCAGCGTTGCGGGGAATTCCATGAACACTGAAGCTTTCTTT. This encodes CSVAGNSMNTEAFF.

As DNA, the CDR3 is TGCGCCAGCAGCTTGGGGGCAGGGCCTGGAAACACCATATATTTT. The encoded protein is CASSLGAGPGNTIYF. The chain joins TRBV5-1 to TRBJ1-3, with D perhaps matching TRBD1 (5 bases). Trimming stripped 0 bases from V and 2 bases from J, with 9 bases between. CDR1 and CDR2 (germline): SGHRS, YFSETQ. The CDR3 runs 15 residues.

This chain connects TRBV5-3 to TRBJ2-7; no clear D. TRBV5-3 is an open reading frame, and its role is uncertain. The CDR3 is made up of 11 amino acids. V gave up 5 bases and J gave up 2 bases, with 5 bases separating them. CDR3 region: CARRPTYEQYF. The CDR3 DNA reads as TGTGCCAGAAGGCCGACCTACGAGCAGTACTTC.

The gene calls are TRBV6-6 and TRBJ1-2, with TRBD1 matching 7 bases. V lost 4 bases and J lost 1; bases outside the gene matches: 0. CDR1 is MNHNY and CDR2 is SVGAGI in the germline V gene (reference sequence). This CDR3 contains 13 residues. The chain's CDR3 is CASSWDSNYGYTF. DNA for the CDR3: TGTGCCAGCAGTTGGGACAGTAACTATGGCTACACCTTC.